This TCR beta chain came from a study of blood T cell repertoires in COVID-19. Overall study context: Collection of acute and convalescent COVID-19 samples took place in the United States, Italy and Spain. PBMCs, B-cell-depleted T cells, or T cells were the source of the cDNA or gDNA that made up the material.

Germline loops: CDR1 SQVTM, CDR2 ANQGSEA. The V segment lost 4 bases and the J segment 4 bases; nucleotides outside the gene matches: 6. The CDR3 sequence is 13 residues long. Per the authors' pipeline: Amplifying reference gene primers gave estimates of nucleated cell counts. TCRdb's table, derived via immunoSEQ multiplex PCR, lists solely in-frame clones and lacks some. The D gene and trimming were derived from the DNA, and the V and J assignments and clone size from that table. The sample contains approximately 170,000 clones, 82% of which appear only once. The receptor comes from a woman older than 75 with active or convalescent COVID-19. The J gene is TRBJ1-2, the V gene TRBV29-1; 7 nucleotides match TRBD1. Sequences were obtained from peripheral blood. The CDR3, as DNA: TGCAGCGTTGGACAGGGCGGAGGCTATGGCTACACCTTC. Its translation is CSVGQGGGYGYTF.